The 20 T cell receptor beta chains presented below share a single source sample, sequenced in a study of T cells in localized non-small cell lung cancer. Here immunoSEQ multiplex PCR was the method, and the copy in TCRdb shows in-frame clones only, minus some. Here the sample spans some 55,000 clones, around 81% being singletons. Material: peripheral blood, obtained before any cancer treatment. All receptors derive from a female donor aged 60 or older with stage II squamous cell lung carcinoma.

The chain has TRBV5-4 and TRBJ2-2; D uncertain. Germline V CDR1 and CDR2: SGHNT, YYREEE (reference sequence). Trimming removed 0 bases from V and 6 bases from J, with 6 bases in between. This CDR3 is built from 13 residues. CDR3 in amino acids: CASSLAGPGELFF. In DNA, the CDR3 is TGTGCCAGCAGCTTGGCCGGGCCCGGGGAGCTGTTTTTT.

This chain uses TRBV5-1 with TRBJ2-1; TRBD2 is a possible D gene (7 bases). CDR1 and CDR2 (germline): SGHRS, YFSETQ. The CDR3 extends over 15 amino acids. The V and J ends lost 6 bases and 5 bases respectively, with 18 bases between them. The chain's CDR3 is CASTPGGLRDNEQFF. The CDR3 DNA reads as TGCGCCAGCACCCCGGGGGGCCTCAGAGACAATGAGCAGTTCTTC.

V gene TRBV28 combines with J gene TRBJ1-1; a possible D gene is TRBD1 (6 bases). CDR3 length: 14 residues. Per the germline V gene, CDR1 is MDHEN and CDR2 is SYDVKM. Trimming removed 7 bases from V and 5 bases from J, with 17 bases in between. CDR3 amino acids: CASTTGGLRTEAFF. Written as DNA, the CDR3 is TGTGCCAGCACCACCGGGGGGCTTCGAACTGAAGCTTTCTTT.

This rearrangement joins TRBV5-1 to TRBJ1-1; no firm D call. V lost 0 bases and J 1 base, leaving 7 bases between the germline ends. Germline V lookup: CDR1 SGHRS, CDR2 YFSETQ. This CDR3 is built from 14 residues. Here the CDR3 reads CASSLDSSNTEAFF. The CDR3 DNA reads TGCGCCAGCAGCTTGGACAGTTCGAACACTGAAGCTTTCTTT.

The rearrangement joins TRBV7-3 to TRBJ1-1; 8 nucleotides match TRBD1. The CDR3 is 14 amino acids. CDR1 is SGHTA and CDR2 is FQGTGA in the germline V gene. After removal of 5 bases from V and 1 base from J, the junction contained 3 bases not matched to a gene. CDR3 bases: TGTGCCAGCAGCGAACAGGGGGAGAACACTGAAGCTTTCTTT. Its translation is CASSEQGENTEAFF.

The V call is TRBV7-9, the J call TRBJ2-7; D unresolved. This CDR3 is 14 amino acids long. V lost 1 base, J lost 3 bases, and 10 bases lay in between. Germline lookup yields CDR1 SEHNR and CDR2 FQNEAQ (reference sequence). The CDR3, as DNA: TGTGCCAGCAGCTTAGGCAAGTACCGCTACGAGCAGTACTTC. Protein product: CASSLGKYRYEQYF.

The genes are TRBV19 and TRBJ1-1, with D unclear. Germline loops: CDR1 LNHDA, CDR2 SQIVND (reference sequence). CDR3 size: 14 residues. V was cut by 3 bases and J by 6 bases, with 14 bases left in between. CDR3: CASSIRSEGAEAFF. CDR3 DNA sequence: TGTGCCAGTAGTATCCGGTCTGAGGGCGCTGAAGCTTTCTTT.

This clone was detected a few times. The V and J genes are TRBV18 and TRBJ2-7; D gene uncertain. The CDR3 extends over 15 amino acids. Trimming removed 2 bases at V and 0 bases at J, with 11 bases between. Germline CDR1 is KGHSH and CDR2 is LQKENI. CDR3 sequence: CASSPNLGRSYEQYF. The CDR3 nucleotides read TGTGCCAGCTCACCAAATTTGGGCCGCTCCTACGAGCAGTACTTC.

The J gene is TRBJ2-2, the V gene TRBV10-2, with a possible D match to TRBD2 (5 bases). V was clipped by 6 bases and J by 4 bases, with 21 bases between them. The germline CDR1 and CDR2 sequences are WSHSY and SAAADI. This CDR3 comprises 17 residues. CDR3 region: CASSRDPLEVVTGELFF. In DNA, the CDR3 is TGCGCCAGCAGCCGAGACCCGTTGGAGGTCGTCACCGGGGAGCTGTTTTTT.

The CDR3 loop is CASSWDGNTGELFF. The CDR3 DNA reads as TGTGCCAGCAGTTGGGACGGGAACACCGGGGAGCTGTTTTTT. The V and J genes are TRBV2 and TRBJ2-2; either TRBD1 or TRBD2 may fit D (5 bases each). Looked up from germline, CDR1 is SNHLY and CDR2 is FYNNEI. V lost 5 bases and J 1 base, leaving 8 bases between the germline ends. This CDR3 has 14 residues.

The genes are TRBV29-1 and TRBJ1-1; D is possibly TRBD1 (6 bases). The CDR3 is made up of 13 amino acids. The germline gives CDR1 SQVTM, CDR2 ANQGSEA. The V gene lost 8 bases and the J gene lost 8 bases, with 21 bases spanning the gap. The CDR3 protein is CSPIDPGEGEAFF. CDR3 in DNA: TGCAGCCCTATTGACCCAGGGGAGGGGGAAGCTTTCTTT. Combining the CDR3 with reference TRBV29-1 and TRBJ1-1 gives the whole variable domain SAVISQKPSRDICQRGTSLTIQCQVDSQVTMMFWYRQQPGQSLTLIATANQGSEATYESGFVIDKFPISRPNLTFSTLTVSNMSPEDSSIYLCSPIDPGEGEAFFGQGTRLTVV.

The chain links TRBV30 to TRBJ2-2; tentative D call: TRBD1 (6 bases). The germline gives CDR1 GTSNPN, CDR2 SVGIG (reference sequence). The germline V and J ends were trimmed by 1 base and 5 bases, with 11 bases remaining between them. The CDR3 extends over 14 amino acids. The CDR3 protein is CAWSAGTGTGELFF. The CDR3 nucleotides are TGTGCCTGGAGTGCAGGAACAGGGACCGGGGAGCTGTTTTTT.

CDR3 bases: TGTGCCAGCAGCTCCTTAGGGGGGGTAGGCGAGCAGTACTTC. Protein product: CASSSLGGVGEQYF. This chain joins TRBV7-9 and TRBJ2-7, with D possibly being TRBD2 (7 bases). V was shortened by 4 bases and J by 6 bases, with 16 bases between the two germline ends. The CDR3 extends over 14 amino acids. Germline CDR1 and CDR2: SEHNR and FQNEAQ (reference sequence).

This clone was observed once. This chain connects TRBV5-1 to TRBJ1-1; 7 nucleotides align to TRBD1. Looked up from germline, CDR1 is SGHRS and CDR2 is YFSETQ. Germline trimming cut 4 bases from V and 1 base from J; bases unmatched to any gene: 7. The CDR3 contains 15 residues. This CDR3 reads CASSRLGTENTEAFF. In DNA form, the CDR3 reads TGCGCCAGCAGCCGACTAGGGACAGAGAACACTGAAGCTTTCTTT.

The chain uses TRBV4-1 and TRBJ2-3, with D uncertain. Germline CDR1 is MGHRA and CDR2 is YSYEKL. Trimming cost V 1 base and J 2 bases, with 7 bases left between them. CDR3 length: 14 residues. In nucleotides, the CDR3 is TGCGCCAGCAGCCAAGTAGACCTCACAGATACGCAGTATTTT. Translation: CASSQVDLTDTQYF.

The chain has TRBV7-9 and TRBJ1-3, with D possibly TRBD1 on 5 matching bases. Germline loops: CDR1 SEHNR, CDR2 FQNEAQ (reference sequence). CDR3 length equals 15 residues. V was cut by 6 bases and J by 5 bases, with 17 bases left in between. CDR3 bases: TGTGCCAGCAGTCGTGTGTTGAGGGGAAGAAACACCATATATTTT. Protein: CASSRVLRGRNTIYF.

CDR3 DNA: TGTGCCACCAGCAGAGGAGGGACAAATCAGCCCCAGCATTTT. Its protein is CATSRGGTNQPQHF. The genes are TRBV15 and TRBJ1-5; D might be TRBD1 (6 bases). This CDR3 contains 14 residues. Deletions cut 1 base from V and 4 bases from J, with 8 bases between. CDR1 LNHNV and CDR2 YYDKDF come from the germline V gene (reference sequence). The full variable domain, in which reference TRBV15 and TRBJ1-5 provide the parts outside the CDR3, is DAMVIQNPRYQVTQFGKPVTLSCSQTLNHNVMYWYQQKSSQAPKLLFHYYDKDFNNEADTPDNFQSRRPNTSFCFLDIRSPGLGDTAMYLCATSRGGTNQPQHFGDGTRLSIL.

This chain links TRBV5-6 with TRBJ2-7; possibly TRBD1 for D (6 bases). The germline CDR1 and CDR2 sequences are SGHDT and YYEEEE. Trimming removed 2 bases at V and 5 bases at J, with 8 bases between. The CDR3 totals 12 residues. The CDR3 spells CASSLQGDEQYF. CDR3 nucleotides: TGTGCCAGCAGCTTACAGGGCGACGAGCAGTACTTC.

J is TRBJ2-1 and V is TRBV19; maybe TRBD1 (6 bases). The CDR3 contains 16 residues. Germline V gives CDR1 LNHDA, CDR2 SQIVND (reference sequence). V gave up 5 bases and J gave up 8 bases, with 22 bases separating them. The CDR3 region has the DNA TGTGCCAGTAGTCCCCTTAGTGGGACACCATCCGATGAGCAGTTCTTC. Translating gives CASSPLSGTPSDEQFF. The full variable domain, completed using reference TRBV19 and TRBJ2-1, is DGGITQSPKYLFRKEGQNVTLSCEQNLNHDAMYWYRQDPGQGLRLIYYSQIVNDFQKGDIAEGYSVSREKKESFPLTVTSAQKNPTAFYLCASSPLSGTPSDEQFFGPGTRLTVL.

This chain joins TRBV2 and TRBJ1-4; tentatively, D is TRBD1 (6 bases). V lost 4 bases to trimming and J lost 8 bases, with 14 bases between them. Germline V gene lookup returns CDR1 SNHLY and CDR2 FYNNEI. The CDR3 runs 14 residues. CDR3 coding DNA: TGTGCCAGCAGTGCGACACAGGGTTGGGAAAAACTGTTTTTT. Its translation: CASSATQGWEKLFF.